Given below is one TCR beta chain in context. Relative to the germline gene, one junction end is altered; a read error may explain this. The sample is drawn from a study of siplizumab effects on memory and regulatory T cells. Looked up from germline, CDR1 is LNHDA and CDR2 is SQIVND (reference sequence). The CDR3 is made up of 15 amino acids. The protocol was immunoSEQ multiplex PCR, while the TCRdb copy is restricted to in-frame clones and leaves out a portion. The data hold more than 75,000 clones, with more than 85% observed a single time. This TCR derives from a human donor in good health. This chain uses TRBV19 with TRBJ2-4, with 11 bases lining up with TRBD2. The specimen was CD8+ T cells sorted from blood. The CDR3 region has the DNA TGTGCCAGTTCCCCCCTCGGCCTAGCGGGAGGCCCTCAGGACTTC. Translating it yields CASSPLGLAGGPQDF.